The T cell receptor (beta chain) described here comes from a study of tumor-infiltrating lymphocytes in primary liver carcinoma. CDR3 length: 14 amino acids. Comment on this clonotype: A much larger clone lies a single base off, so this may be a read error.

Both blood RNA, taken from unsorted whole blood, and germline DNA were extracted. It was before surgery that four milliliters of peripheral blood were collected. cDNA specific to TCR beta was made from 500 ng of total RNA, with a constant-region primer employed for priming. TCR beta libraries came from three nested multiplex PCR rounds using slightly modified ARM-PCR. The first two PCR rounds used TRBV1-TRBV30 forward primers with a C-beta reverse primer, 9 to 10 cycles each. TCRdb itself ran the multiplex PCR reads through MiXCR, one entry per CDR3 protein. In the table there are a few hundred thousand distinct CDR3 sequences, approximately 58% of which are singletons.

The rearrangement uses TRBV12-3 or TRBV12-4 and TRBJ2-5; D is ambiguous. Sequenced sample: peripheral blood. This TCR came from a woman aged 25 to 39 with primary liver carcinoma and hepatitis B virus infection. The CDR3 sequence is CASNLTPYQETQYF. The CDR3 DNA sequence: TGTGCCAGCAATTTAACCCCGTACCAAGAGACCCAGTACTTC.